This T cell receptor (beta chain) was recorded in a study of T cell changes during pregnancy in multiple sclerosis. TCRdb's copy holds only in-frame clones and misses some; the assay was immunoSEQ multiplex PCR. The table records roughly 56,000 clones, roughly 87% of them present only once. This clone was counted only a few times. Trimming cost V 2 bases and J 6 bases; bases outside gene matches: 3. The CDR3 totals 14 residues. Germline V gene lookup returns CDR1 SGHTA and CDR2 FQGTGA. The material sequenced was peripheral blood, taken in the first trimester of pregnancy. The receptor's source is a female donor with multiple sclerosis, enrolled in a pregnancy study. This rearrangement joins TRBV7-3 to TRBJ2-2; 7 nucleotides align to TRBD2. The CDR3 sequence is CASSLAGVAGELFF. The CDR3 DNA sequence: TGTGCCAGCAGCTTAGCGGGAGTTGCCGGGGAGCTGTTTTTT.